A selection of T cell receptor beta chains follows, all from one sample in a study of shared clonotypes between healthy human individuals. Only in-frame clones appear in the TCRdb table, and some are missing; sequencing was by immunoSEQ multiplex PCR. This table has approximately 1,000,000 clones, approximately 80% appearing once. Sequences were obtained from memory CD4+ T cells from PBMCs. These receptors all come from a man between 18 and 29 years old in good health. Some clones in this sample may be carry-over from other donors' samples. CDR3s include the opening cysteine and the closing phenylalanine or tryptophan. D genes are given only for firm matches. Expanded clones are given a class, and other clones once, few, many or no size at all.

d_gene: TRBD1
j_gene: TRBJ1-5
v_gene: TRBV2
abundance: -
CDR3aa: CASRGQGGGQPQHF
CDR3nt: TGTGCCAGCAGAGGACAGGGGGGCGGTCAGCCCCAGCATTTT

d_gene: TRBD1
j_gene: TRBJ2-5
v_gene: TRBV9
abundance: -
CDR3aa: CASSLTQGTEATQYF
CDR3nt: TGTGCCAGCAGCCTAACACAGGGGACGGAAGCGACCCAGTACTTC

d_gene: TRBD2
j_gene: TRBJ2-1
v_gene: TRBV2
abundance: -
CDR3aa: CASKTSGRSNEQFF
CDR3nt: TGTGCCAGCAAAACTAGCGGGAGATCGAATGAGCAGTTCTTC

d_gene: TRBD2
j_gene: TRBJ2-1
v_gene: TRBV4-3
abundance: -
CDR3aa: CASSLAGGPYNEQFF
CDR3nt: TGCGCCAGCAGCCTAGCGGGAGGTCCGTACAATGAGCAGTTCTTC

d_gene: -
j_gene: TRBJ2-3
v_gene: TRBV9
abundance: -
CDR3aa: CASSVTYEDTQYF
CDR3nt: TGTGCCAGCAGCGTAACCTATGAAGATACGCAGTATTTT

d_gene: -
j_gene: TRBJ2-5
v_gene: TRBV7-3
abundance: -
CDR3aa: CASSLGPGRGQETQYF
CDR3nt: TGTGCCAGCAGCTTAGGTCCGGGGAGGGGGCAAGAGACCCAGTACTTC

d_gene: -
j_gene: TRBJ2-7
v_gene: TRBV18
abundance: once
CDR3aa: CASSPKASYEQYF
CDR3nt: TGTGCCAGCTCACCAAAGGCCTCCTACGAGCAGTACTTC

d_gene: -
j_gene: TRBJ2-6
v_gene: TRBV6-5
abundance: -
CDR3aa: CASSPSTGANVLTF
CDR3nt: TGTGCCAGCAGTCCGAGCACCGGGGCCAACGTCCTGACTTTC

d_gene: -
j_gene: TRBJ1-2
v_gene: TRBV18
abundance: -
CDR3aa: CASAMDSNYGYTF
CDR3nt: TGTGCCAGCGCGATGGACAGCAACTATGGCTACACCTTC

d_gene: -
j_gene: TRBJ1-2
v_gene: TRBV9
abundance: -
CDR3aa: CASSVTASTFYGYTF
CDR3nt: TGTGCCAGCAGCGTGACAGCCTCAACCTTCTATGGCTACACCTTC

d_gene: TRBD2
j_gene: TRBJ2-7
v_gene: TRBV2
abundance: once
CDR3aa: CASMETSGSLYEQYF
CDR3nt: TGTGCCAGCATGGAGACTAGCGGGAGTCTGTACGAGCAGTACTTC

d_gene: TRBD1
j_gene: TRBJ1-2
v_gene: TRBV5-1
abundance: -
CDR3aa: CASSRTGDNYGYTF
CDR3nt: TGCGCCAGCAGCCGGACAGGGGATAACTATGGCTACACCTTC

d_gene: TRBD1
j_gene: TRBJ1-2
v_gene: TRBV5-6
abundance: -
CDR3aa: CASSPRDRGHGYTF
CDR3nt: TGTGCCAGCAGCCCACGGGACAGGGGGCATGGCTACACCTTC

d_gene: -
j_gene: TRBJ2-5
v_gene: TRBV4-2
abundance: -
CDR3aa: CASSPRPGAETQYF
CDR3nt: TGTGCCAGCAGCCCTCGTCCGGGAGCAGAGACCCAGTACTTC

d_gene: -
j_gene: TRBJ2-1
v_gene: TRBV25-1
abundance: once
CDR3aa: CASSEYGRGQFNEQFF
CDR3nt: TGTGCCAGCAGTGAATATGGGAGGGGGCAGTTCAATGAGCAGTTCTTC